Below, 28 T cell receptor beta chains from the same sample are listed, as sequenced in a study of cytomegalovirus exposure and HLA in healthy donors. With 60 Vbeta and 13 Jbeta primers, the PCR was carried out. Only in-frame clones appear in the TCRdb table, and some are missing; sequencing was by immunoSEQ multiplex PCR. The sample spans roughly 40,000 clones; the ten largest clones claim under 5%. The sample consisted of PBMCs. The receptor set was obtained from a male donor in good health and CMV-seronegative.

V gene TRBV4-2 combines with J gene TRBJ1-2, with D hard to call. The germline V gene encodes CDR1 LGHNA and CDR2 YNFKEQ. The CDR3 is 15 residues long. V lost 0 bases and J lost 4, with 12 bases in between. The CDR3: CASSQDSFVRYGYTF. The CDR3 DNA follows: TGTGCCAGCAGCCAAGACTCGTTCGTCCGCTATGGCTACACCTTC.

The rearrangement uses TRBV7-6 and TRBJ1-1; D unresolved. Per germline, CDR1 SGHVS and CDR2 FNYEAQ. The CDR3 totals 17 residues. Trimming removed 3 bases from V and 1 base from J, with 18 bases in between. The CDR3 region is CASSLEGRSNKNTEAFF. Here the CDR3 DNA reads TGTGCCAGCAGCTTGGAGGGAAGGTCGAATAAGAACACTGAAGCTTTCTTT.

J is TRBJ1-1 and V is TRBV5-1, with D possibly matching TRBD1 (6 bases). With 9 bases removed from V and 6 bases from J, the gap between germline ends came to 21 bases. Germline V lookup: CDR1 SGHRS, CDR2 YFSETQ. The CDR3 is 14 residues long. DNA of the CDR3: TGCGCCACCCGTAAAACAGGGAGCGAGCCTGAAGCTTTCTTT. Translating it yields CATRKTGSEPEAFF.

CDR3 loop: CAWSPTRTGTGNTIYF. Written as DNA, the CDR3 is TGTGCCTGGAGTCCGACCCGGACAGGGACAGGAAACACCATATATTTT. This chain joins TRBV30 and TRBJ1-3; 8 bases line up with TRBD1. The CDR3 sequence is 16 residues long. The V and J ends lost 2 bases and 4 bases, in that order; junction bases with no gene match: 10. Germline values: CDR1 GTSNPN, CDR2 SVGIG (reference sequence).

This chain links TRBV9 with TRBJ2-1; 8 nucleotides match TRBD1. The length of the CDR3 is 14 residues. J lost 2 bases, V lost 6 bases, and 4 bases had no gene match. Germline CDR1 SGDLS, CDR2 YYNGEE. CDR3 loop: CASNRQGTYNEQFF. CDR3 nucleotides: TGTGCCAGCAACCGACAGGGGACCTACAATGAGCAGTTCTTC.

V is TRBV10-3 and J is TRBJ1-1; perhaps TRBD1 as D (6 bases). Germline lookup yields CDR1 ENHRY and CDR2 SYGVKD. There are 14 residues in the CDR3. V lost 4 bases and J 2 bases, leaving 11 bases between the germline ends. The CDR3 region is CAISGDKPNTEAFF. In DNA form, the CDR3 reads TGTGCCATCAGTGGGGACAAACCAAACACTGAAGCTTTCTTT.

The V gene is TRBV11-1, the J gene TRBJ2-1, with TRBD2 matching 8 bases. The CDR3 loop spans 15 amino acids. V trimming: 5 bases; J trimming: 9 bases; junction bases outside the gene matches: 12. Germline lookup yields CDR1 SGHAT and CDR2 FQDESV (reference sequence). CDR3 in amino acids: CASSPKRGPRIEQFF. CDR3 in DNA: TGTGCCAGCAGCCCTAAGCGGGGGCCGAGAATTGAGCAGTTCTTC.

V is TRBV7-8 and J is TRBJ2-7; 7 bases are a match to TRBD1. V dropped 3 bases and J dropped 3; count of bases not matched to a gene: 11. Germline values: CDR1 SGHVS, CDR2 FQNEAQ. The CDR3 contains 16 residues. The CDR3 protein is CASSFPSGTARYEQYF. In DNA form, the CDR3 reads TGTGCCAGCAGCTTTCCGTCCGGGACAGCTCGCTACGAGCAGTACTTC.

The DNA of the CDR3 is TGTGCCAGTAGTATTTACCATTGGGTGCAGGGCTACGAGCAGTACTTC. It translates to CASSIYHWVQGYEQYF. The chain recombines TRBV19 with TRBJ2-7, with TRBD1 as a possible D gene (5 bases). The germline V gene encodes CDR1 LNHDA and CDR2 SQIVND (reference sequence). The CDR3 length is 16 residues. Trimming took off 3 bases at V and 3 bases at J, with 18 bases between the two ends.

The chain carries TRBV6-1 and TRBJ2-5; 11 nucleotides align to TRBD2. The J call is in doubt because the DNA end fits TRBJ2-7 better. CDR3 length: 16 amino acids. Germline-derived CDR1 and CDR2 are MNHNS and SASEGT. In DNA form, the CDR3 reads TGTGCCAGCAGTGAATTAGCGGGGGGGCGTTCCTACGAGCAGTACTTC. This encodes CASSELAGGRSYEQYF.

This chain links TRBV7-2 with TRBJ1-5; a possible D gene is TRBD1 (5 bases). Germline CDR1 SGHTA, CDR2 FQGNSA. Trimming took 1 base from V and 5 from J, leaving 12 bases between them. This CDR3 comprises 15 residues. In DNA, the CDR3 is TGTGCCAGCAGCTTAGGCGGGGGTAAGGATCAGCCCCAGCATTTT. This gives the protein CASSLGGGKDQPQHF.

V gene TRBV6-5 combines with J gene TRBJ2-5; tentatively, D is TRBD1 (7 bases). CDR1 MNHEY and CDR2 SVGAGI come from the germline V gene. The ends were cut back, 6 bases at V and 4 bases at J, with 18 bases in the middle. CDR3 size: 15 residues. The CDR3 DNA reads TGTGCCAGCAGCCTCAGGGGGGATTTCGGAGAGACCCAGTACTTC. Translation: CASSLRGDFGETQYF.

This rearrangement joins TRBV2 to TRBJ2-5; 15 bases line up with TRBD2. The CDR3 spans 15 residues. Germline-derived CDR1 and CDR2 are SNHLY and FYNNEI. V was clipped by 8 bases and J by 9 bases; unmatched bases: 10. This chain's CDR3 is CASVQWTSGGASQYF. The DNA of the CDR3 is TGTGCCAGCGTCCAGTGGACTAGCGGGGGGGCTTCCCAGTACTTC.

V gene TRBV20-1 combines with J gene TRBJ2-3; TRBD1 might be the D (5 bases). The CDR3 contains 11 residues. Germline V gene lookup returns CDR1 DFQATT and CDR2 SNEGSKA (reference sequence). The ends were cut back, 3 bases at V and 7 bases at J, with 8 bases in the middle. In nucleotides, the CDR3 is TGCAGTGCTAGTAAGGGGAATACGCAGTATTTT. Translating it yields CSASKGNTQYF.

The V and J genes are TRBV30 and TRBJ2-7, with 9 bases lining up with TRBD1. The CDR3 is 13 residues long. CDR1 is GTSNPN, CDR2 SVGIG, per germline (reference sequence). Trimming cost V 3 bases and J 3 bases; bases outside gene matches: 3. This chain's CDR3 is CAWSATGGYEQYF. CDR3 coding DNA: TGTGCCTGGAGCGCGACAGGGGGCTACGAGCAGTACTTC.

This chain uses TRBV4-2 with TRBJ2-7; no definite D call. Trimming left V 2 bases short and J 2 bases short, with 7 bases between. Germline CDR1 reads LGHNA; CDR2 reads YNFKEQ. The CDR3 is 13 residues long. The DNA of the CDR3 is TGTGCCAGCAGCCAACAAACAGCCTACGAGCAGTACTTC. Translated, it gives CASSQQTAYEQYF.

The J gene is TRBJ1-2, the V gene TRBV6-1; no definite D call. Trimming cost V 2 bases and J 4 bases, with 5 bases left between them. There are 12 residues in the CDR3. CDR1 is MNHNS and CDR2 is SASEGT in the germline V gene. DNA for the CDR3: TGTGCCAGCAGTGAATACAGCTATGGCTACACCTTC. This encodes CASSEYSYGYTF.

The genes are TRBV18 and TRBJ2-7; 11 bases are a match to TRBD1. This CDR3 is built from 14 residues. With V trimmed by 4 bases and J by 2 bases, 1 base remained unmatched. Germline assignment: CDR1 KGHSH and CDR2 LQKENI. For the CDR3, the DNA is TGTGCCAGCTCACGGGGACAGGGGGCCTACGAGCAGTACTTC. Translated: CASSRGQGAYEQYF. Looking up the rest from reference TRBV18 and TRBJ2-7 gives the full variable domain: NAGVMQNPRHLVRRRGQEARLRCSPMKGHSHVYWYRQLPEEGLKFMVYLQKENIIDESGMPKERFSAEFPKEGPSILRIQQVVRGDSAAYFCASSRGQGAYEQYFGPGTRLTVT.

For the CDR3, the DNA is TGTGCCAGCAGCCTTACGCGGGGTACGCAGTATTTT. Amino acid sequence: CASSLTRGTQYF. The rearrangement links TRBV7-2 to TRBJ2-3; tentatively, D is TRBD2 (6 bases). The germline V gene has CDR1 SGHTA and CDR2 FQGNSA. Trimming shortened V by 5 bases and J by 8 bases, and 11 bases separated the two germline ends. CDR3 size: 12 residues.

The chain employs TRBV7-6 and TRBJ2-7; perhaps TRBD2 as D (7 bases). V was shortened by 5 bases and J by 5 bases, with 16 bases between the two germline ends. The germline gives CDR1 SGHVS, CDR2 FNYEAQ. The length of the CDR3 is 14 residues. This CDR3 reads CASSPGGSLNEQYF. The CDR3, as DNA: TGTGCCAGCAGCCCGGGGGGCAGCCTAAACGAGCAGTACTTC.

The V and J genes are TRBV5-1 and TRBJ2-1, with D tentatively TRBD2 (5 bases). The CDR3 is 15 amino acids. The ends were cut back, 6 bases at V and 1 base at J, with 14 bases in the middle. CDR1 SGHRS and CDR2 YFSETQ come from the germline V gene. The CDR3 nucleotides read TGCGCCAGCAATGAGGGCGTAAGGTCCTACAATGAGCAGTTCTTC. Translated: CASNEGVRSYNEQFF.

V is TRBV6-5 and J is TRBJ2-1, with TRBD1 identical over 8 bases. Germline V lookup: CDR1 MNHEY, CDR2 SVGAGI. The J segment lost 6 bases and the V segment lost 6 bases, leaving 10 bases of the junction unmatched. The CDR3 has 15 amino acids. This CDR3 reads CASSYDRGRLNEQFF. DNA of the CDR3: TGTGCCAGCAGCTACGACAGGGGTCGGCTCAATGAGCAGTTCTTC.

The rearrangement joins TRBV11-2 to TRBJ2-7, with 7 bases matching TRBD1. The CDR3 spans 14 residues. CDR1 and CDR2 from the germline V gene are SGHAT and FQNNGV. V trimming: 4 bases; J trimming: 4 bases; junction bases outside the gene matches: 7. The CDR3 sequence is CASSSYRGRYEQYF. CDR3 DNA: TGTGCCAGCAGCTCGTACAGGGGAAGGTACGAGCAGTACTTC.

The chain employs TRBV5-4 and TRBJ1-1; a possible D gene is TRBD1 (6 bases). Per germline, CDR1 SGHNT and CDR2 YYREEE (reference sequence). Trimming removed 2 bases at V and 6 bases at J, with 14 bases between. This CDR3 spans 14 amino acids. The CDR3 nucleotides read TGTGCCAGCAGCTTCTCACAGGGATGGCCTGAAGCTTTCTTT. Translating it yields CASSFSQGWPEAFF.

The gene calls are TRBV2 and TRBJ2-3; D ambiguous. This CDR3 comprises 15 residues. The ends were cut back, 6 bases at V and 4 bases at J, with 17 bases in the middle. Germline V gene data show CDR1 as SNHLY and CDR2 as FYNNEI. The CDR3 coding sequence is TGTGCCAGCAGAGAACCGGGTCCTCTTTCAGATACGCAGTATTTT. Protein product: CASREPGPLSDTQYF.

In the case of this clone: The same CDR3 can be traced to other DNA sequences in this sample. The chain links TRBV29-1 to TRBJ2-7; D might be TRBD1 (5 bases). The CDR3 sequence is 12 residues long. From germline, CDR1 is SQVTM and CDR2 ANQGSEA. V lost 7 bases to trimming and J lost 6 bases, with 16 bases between them. The CDR3 DNA reads as TGCAGCGCTAGGGGAAGTTCCCTCGAGCAGTACTTC. This gives the protein CSARGSSLEQYF.

The rearrangement links TRBV28 to TRBJ1-4; 8 nucleotides match TRBD1. This CDR3 is built from 15 residues. J was trimmed by 7 bases and V by 5 bases; bases with no gene match: 9. Germline CDR1 and CDR2: MDHEN and SYDVKM. CDR3 sequence: CASSVTGQGGEKLFF. CDR3 nucleotide sequence: TGTGCCAGCAGTGTAACCGGACAGGGAGGTGAAAAACTGTTTTTT. The complete variable domain, with remaining parts taken from reference TRBV28 and TRBJ1-4, reads DVKVTQSSRYLVKRTGEKVFLECVQDMDHENMFWYRQDPGLGLRLIYFSYDVKMKEKGDIPEGYSVSREKKERFSLILESASTNQTSMYLCASSVTGQGGEKLFFGSGTQLSVL.

This chain joins TRBV6-4 and TRBJ2-7; 9 nucleotides align to TRBD1. CDR1 and CDR2 from the germline V gene are MRHNA and SNTAGT. The V gene end was trimmed by 6 bases and the J gene end by 6 bases; junction bases not matched to a gene: 9. CDR3 length equals 14 residues. DNA of the CDR3: TGTGCCAGCAGCCCCGGGACAGGGAATCGCGAGCAGTACTTC. Protein sequence: CASSPGTGNREQYF.